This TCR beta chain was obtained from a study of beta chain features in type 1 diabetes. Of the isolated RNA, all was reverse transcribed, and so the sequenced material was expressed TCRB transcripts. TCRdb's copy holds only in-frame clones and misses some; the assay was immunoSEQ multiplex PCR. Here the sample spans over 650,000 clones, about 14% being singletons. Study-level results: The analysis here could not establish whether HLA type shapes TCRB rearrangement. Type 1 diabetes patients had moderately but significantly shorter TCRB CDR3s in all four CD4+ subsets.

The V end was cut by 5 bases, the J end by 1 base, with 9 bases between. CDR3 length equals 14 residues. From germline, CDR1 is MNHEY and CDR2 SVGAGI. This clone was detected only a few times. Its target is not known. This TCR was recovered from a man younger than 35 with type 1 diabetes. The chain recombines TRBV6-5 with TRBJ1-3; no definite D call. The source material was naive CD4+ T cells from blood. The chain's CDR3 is CASSKVASGNTIYF. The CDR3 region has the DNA TGTGCCAGCAGTAAGGTCGCGTCTGGAAACACCATATATTTT.